This entry features one T cell receptor (beta chain) sequence. Its antigen is as yet unknown. Each CDR3 protein gets one entry after TCRdb re-called the reads with MiXCR. The sample yields about 60,000 distinct CDR3 sequences, approximately 36% seen once. This entry belongs to a study of T cell repertoires in cytomegalovirus infection. Sequencing was done on a sample of PBMCs, sequenced either directly or after in vitro stimulation (not recorded which). This TCR was sampled from a human donor in good health (CMV status not recorded). Some clones in this sample may be carry-over from other donors' samples.

The CDR3 nucleotides are TGTGCCATCAGTGAGTCTGGACAGGCGGGAGGGGAGCAGTACTTC. Translating it yields CAISESGQAGGEQYF. The V call is TRBV10-3, the J call TRBJ2-7; 9 bases fit TRBD2. V was pared by 0 bases and J by 7 bases, with 7 bases of the junction left unmatched. Per the germline V gene, CDR1 is ENHRY and CDR2 is SYGVKD. The CDR3 runs to 15 residues.